This T cell receptor (beta chain) derives from a study of blood T cell repertoires in COVID-19 (dated by TCRdb to 2019 to 2021). For the wider study: Samples covering the acute and convalescent phases of COVID-19 were provided by collaborators in the United States, Italy and Spain. The dataset comprised deeply sampled blood TCRbeta repertoires from subjects exposed to, actively infected with, or recovered from COVID-19. The material from the prospective study consisted of cDNA or gDNA derived from T cells, B-cell-depleted T cells, or PBMCs. The samples were drawn from two sources: the first 160 participants of the ongoing ImmuneRACE study, and 1,000 to 1,500 subjects contributed by 6 global collaborators. Where HLA class I and class II types were available, the types were taken from metadata supplied by the sample provider, not from assay-based typing. A de-identified subject ID, COVID-19 status, age in years and sex were almost always included in the sample metadata. The repertoires were made available in a free public database intended to serve as a resource for research on the immune response to SARS-CoV-2. The investigation overall reported the following: How much clinical and demographic metadata was included differed by source and by participant, and the metadata was provided uncurated.

One collaborating source in Seattle enrolled patients while the patients were actively infected and followed the patients over time throughout the course of disease. The collaborating institutions used their own protocols to collect whole blood in K2EDTA tubes. For TCRbeta analysis, collaborator samples were shipped as frozen whole blood, as isolated PBMCs, or as DNA extracted from either sample type. This clone has a single count. Its antigen is unknown. Base qualities are missing; no much larger clone stands one base away. The immunoSEQ Assay, a bias-controlled multiplex PCR, was used to amplify TCRbeta CDR3 regions from genomic DNA. For the original study's pipeline: Within the assay, amplification of reference gene primers was used to estimate how many nucleated cells each sample contained. To quantify the absolute abundance of each unique TCRbeta CDR3 rearrangement, sequence reads were collapsed and filtered. For each sample, productive Simpson clonality was calculated as the square root of Simpson's diversity index over productive rearrangements. This immuneACCESS table, as held by TCRdb, lists in-frame sequences with V and J called but not all clones. Of the missing ones, under half trace to an unresolved V gene in checked studies; the others have no known cause. V, J and clone size derive from that table, while D and trimming were established from the DNA sequence. Here the sample has over 200,000 clones; 80% to 90% occur a single time. The ten largest account for 2% to 3% of the sample.

The cysteine opens and the phenylalanine closes a CDR3 of 15 amino acids. The retained sequence is limited to the CDR3, 45 bases, with the frame set at the first base. Based on the germline V gene, the CDR1 and CDR2 sequences are KGHSH and LQKENI. At the junction V is shortened by 0 bases and J by 6 bases, with 14 bases in between. The sequence was obtained from a man aged 25 to 40 with COVID-19, enrolled during active disease. The chain links TRBV18 with TRBJ1-2, and TRBD1 may be the D gene, going by 6 matching bases. The sequenced sample consisted of peripheral blood. CDR3 sequence: CASSPPYREKNGYTF. The DNA sequence reads TGTGCCAGCTCACCACCGTACAGGGAGAAGAATGGCTACACCTTC.